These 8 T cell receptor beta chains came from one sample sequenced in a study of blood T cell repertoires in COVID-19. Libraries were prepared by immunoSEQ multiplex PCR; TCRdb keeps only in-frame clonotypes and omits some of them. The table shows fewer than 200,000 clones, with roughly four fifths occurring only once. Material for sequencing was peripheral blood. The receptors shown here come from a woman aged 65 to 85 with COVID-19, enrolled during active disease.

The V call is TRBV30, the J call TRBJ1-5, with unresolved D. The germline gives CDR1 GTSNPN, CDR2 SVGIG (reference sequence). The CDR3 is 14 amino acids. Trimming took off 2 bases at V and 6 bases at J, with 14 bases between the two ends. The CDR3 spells CAWSPTAEGQPQHF. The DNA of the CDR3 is TGTGCCTGGAGTCCAACGGCGGAGGGTCAGCCCCAGCATTTT.

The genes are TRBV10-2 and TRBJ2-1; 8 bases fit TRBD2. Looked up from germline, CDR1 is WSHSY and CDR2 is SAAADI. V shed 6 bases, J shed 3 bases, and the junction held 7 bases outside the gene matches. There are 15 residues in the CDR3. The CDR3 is CASRSTGTSYNEQFF. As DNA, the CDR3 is TGCGCCAGCAGGTCGACCGGGACTAGCTACAATGAGCAGTTCTTC.

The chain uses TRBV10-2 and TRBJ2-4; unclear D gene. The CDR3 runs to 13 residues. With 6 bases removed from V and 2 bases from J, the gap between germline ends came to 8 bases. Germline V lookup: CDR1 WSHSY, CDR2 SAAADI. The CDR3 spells CASRPVSKNIQYF. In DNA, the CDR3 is TGCGCCAGCAGGCCAGTTTCCAAAAACATTCAGTACTTC.

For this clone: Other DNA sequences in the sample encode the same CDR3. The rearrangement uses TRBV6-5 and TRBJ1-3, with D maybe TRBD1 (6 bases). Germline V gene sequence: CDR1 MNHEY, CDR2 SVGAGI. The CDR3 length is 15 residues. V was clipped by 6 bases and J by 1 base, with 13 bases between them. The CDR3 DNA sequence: TGTGCCAGCAGAACTGGACAGTTTTCTGGAAACACCATATATTTT. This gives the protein CASRTGQFSGNTIYF.

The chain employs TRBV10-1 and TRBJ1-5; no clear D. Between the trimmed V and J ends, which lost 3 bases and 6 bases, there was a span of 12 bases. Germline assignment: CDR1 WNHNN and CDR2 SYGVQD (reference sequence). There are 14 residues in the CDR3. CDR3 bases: TGCGCCAGCAGTGAAGGGAGGTGTATTCAGCCCCAGCATTTT. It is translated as CASSEGRCIQPQHF.

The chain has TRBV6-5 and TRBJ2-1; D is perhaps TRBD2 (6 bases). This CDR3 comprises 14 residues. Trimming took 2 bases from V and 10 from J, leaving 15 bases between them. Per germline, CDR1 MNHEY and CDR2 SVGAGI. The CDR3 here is CASSYVKGGGEQFF. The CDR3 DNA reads TGTGCCAGCAGTTACGTTAAGGGAGGCGGAGAGCAGTTCTTC.

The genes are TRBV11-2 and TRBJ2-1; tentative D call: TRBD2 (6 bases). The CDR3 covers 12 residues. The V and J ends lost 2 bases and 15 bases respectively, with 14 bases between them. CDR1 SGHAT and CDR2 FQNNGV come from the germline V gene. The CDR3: CASSLYSGTGFF. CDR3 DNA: TGTGCCAGCAGCTTATATAGCGGAACTGGGTTCTTC.

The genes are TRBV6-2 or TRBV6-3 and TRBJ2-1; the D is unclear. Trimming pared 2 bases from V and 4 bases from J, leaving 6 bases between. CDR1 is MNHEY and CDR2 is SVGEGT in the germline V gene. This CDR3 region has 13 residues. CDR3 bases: TGTGCCAGCAGTTACCGGTCGTACAATGAGCAGTTCTTC. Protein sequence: CASSYRSYNEQFF.